This TCR beta chain originates from a study of T cells after yellow fever vaccination. V was clipped by 2 bases and J by 3 bases, with 11 bases between them. CDR3 size: 15 residues. The V gene's germline CDR1 is MNHEY and CDR2 SVGAGI. Each CDR3 protein gets one entry after TCRdb re-called the 5' RACE reads with MiXCR. This sample has more than 80,000 distinct CDR3 sequences; 5.8% occur once, and the top ten carry over 40%. Sequences were derived from CD8+ T cells sorted from PBMCs, sampled 10 days after the yellow fever booster vaccination. J is TRBJ2-1 and V is TRBV6-5; D gene ambiguous. This receptor was taken from a man between 18 and 29 years old who received the YFV17D yellow fever vaccine. The CDR3 DNA sequence: TGTGCCAGCAGTTACGGGAATTGGGGCTACAATGAGCAGTTCTTC. Translating gives CASSYGNWGYNEQFF.